This entry concerns a single TCR beta chain. No antigen is known for it. Germline V gives CDR1 SQVTM, CDR2 ANQGSEA. The CDR3 contains 14 residues. V shed 1 base and J 9 bases; nucleotides not matched to a gene: 8. Positively selected for CCR7, the CD45RO-negative cells used as naive CD8 cells excluded terminally differentiated effector memory CD45RA+ cells. These data originate in a study of shared clonotypes between healthy human individuals. In the authors' workflow: ImmunoSEQ yielded junction-only sequences lacking quality scores, so filtering differed. The assay was immunoSEQ multiplex PCR, and TCRdb's table has in-frame clones only and misses some. Clone size and V and J calls were adopted from that table, with D and trimming inferred from the DNA. The table has roughly 2.1 million clones, roughly 91% seen once; the top ten hold about 1.5%. Study-level findings and limits: When compared with the clonotypes that were shared by all four sorted-subset donors, the non-shared clonotypes turned out to have lower generation probabilities.

The clonotype originates from a man aged 18 to 30 in good health. Some clones in this sample may be carry-over from other donors' samples. The V and J genes are TRBV29-1 and TRBJ2-5, with 10 bases aligning to TRBD2. The sample taken for sequencing was naive CD8+ T cells from PBMCs. This CDR3 is CSVEGTAGGRSQYF. The CDR3 bases are TGCAGCGTTGAAGGTACAGCGGGAGGGCGGTCCCAGTACTTC.